This entry lists 11 T cell receptor beta chains sequenced from one sample in a study of blood T cell repertoires in COVID-19. Clones were sequenced by immunoSEQ multiplex PCR, and TCRdb holds only the in-frame ones, with some missing. The table shows about 32,000 clones, with 85% to 95% occurring only once. What was sequenced was peripheral blood. The receptor source for this set is a male donor with active COVID-19.

J is TRBJ2-3 and V is TRBV20-1, with D uncertain. The CDR3 contains 11 residues. From germline, CDR1 is DFQATT and CDR2 SNEGSKA (reference sequence). The V and J ends lost 6 bases and 6 bases respectively, with 10 bases between them. This CDR3 is CSASRADTQYF. CDR3 nucleotide sequence: TGCAGTGCCTCCCGAGCGGATACGCAGTATTTT.

The chain employs TRBV5-1 and TRBJ2-1, with 7 nucleotides matching TRBD1. The germline V gene has CDR1 SGHRS and CDR2 YFSETQ. V shed 3 bases and J 4 bases; nucleotides not matched to a gene: 4. CDR3 length: 14 amino acids. The CDR3, as DNA: TGCGCCAGCAGCTCAGGACAGGTGTACAATGAGCAGTTCTTC. Translation: CASSSGQVYNEQFF. Together with reference TRBV5-1 and TRBJ2-1, the CDR3 gives the full variable domain: KAGVTQTPRYLIKTRGQQVTLSCSPISGHRSVSWYQQTPGQGLQFLFEYFSETQRNKGNFPGRFSGRQFSNSRSEMNVSTLELGDSALYLCASSSGQVYNEQFFGPGTRLTVL.

The gene calls are TRBV3-1 (or the pseudogene TRBV3-2) and TRBJ1-1, with D hard to call. The CDR3 spans 14 residues. V dropped 1 base and J dropped 1 base, with 7 bases sitting between them. Germline V CDR1 and CDR2: LGHDT, YNNKEL (reference sequence). The CDR3 loop is CASSQAEANTEAFF. The CDR3 DNA reads TGTGCCAGCAGCCAAGCGGAGGCGAACACTGAAGCTTTCTTT.

V is TRBV18 and J is TRBJ2-1, with 9 nucleotides matching TRBD1. The V gene's germline CDR1 is KGHSH and CDR2 LQKENI. After removal of 2 bases from V and 6 bases from J, the junction contained 8 bases not matched to a gene. This CDR3 contains 16 residues. The CDR3 nucleotides read TGTGCCAGCTCACCAGGGACAGGGAGTGGTAGCAATGAGCAGTTCTTC. Its translation: CASSPGTGSGSNEQFF.

This CDR3 is CASSEGSGNTDTQYF. The CDR3 DNA follows: TGTGCCAGCAGTGAAGGGAGCGGGAACACAGATACGCAGTATTTT. The gene calls are TRBV2 and TRBJ2-3; 7 bases are a match to TRBD2. V gave up 1 base and J gave up 2 bases; unmatched junction bases: 3. Germline V gene lookup returns CDR1 SNHLY and CDR2 FYNNEI. The CDR3 is 15 residues long.

The chain has TRBV12-3 or TRBV12-4 and TRBJ1-6; D call uncertain. Trimming removed 1 base at V and 14 bases at J, with 12 bases between. The CDR3 runs to 13 residues. DNA of the CDR3: TGTGCCAGCAGTTTAGATCCCTATTCGGCCCTCCACTTT. Translating gives CASSLDPYSALHF.

This clone was detected only once. This sequence joins TRBV4-1 and TRBJ2-3; D is possibly TRBD1 (6 bases). The CDR3 contains 15 residues. With 1 base removed from V and 6 bases from J, the gap between germline ends came to 14 bases. In germline, CDR1 is MGHRA, CDR2 YSYEKL. Here the CDR3 DNA reads TGCGCCAGCAGCCAAGGTCCCGGGACATGGGATACGCAGTATTTT. It translates to CASSQGPGTWDTQYF.

This clone was counted between two and nine times. This chain connects TRBV4-3 to TRBJ1-2; 8 bases are shared with TRBD1. This CDR3 has 19 residues. CDR1 LGHNA and CDR2 YSLEER come from the germline V gene. The junction had 14 bases not matched to a gene; V was cut back by 1 base and J by 1 base. CDR3 loop: CASSQVGGRGPIYNYGYTF. The CDR3, as DNA: TGCGCCAGCAGCCAAGTAGGCGGCAGGGGGCCGATTTATAACTATGGCTACACCTTC.

CDR3 DNA sequence: TGCGCCAGCAGCCAAGTAGGTGGAGATTCACCCCTCCACTTT. The encoded protein is CASSQVGGDSPLHF. The chain joins TRBV4-3 to TRBJ1-6; D is ambiguous. The CDR3 sequence is 14 residues long. Trimming removed 1 base at V and 8 bases at J, with 9 bases between. Germline values: CDR1 LGHNA, CDR2 YSLEER.

J is TRBJ2-2 and V is TRBV4-2; TRBD2 agrees at 8 bases. V was clipped by 1 base and J by 2 bases; unmatched bases: 6. Germline V gives CDR1 LGHNA, CDR2 YNFKEQ. This CDR3 region has 17 residues. CDR3 amino acids: CASSQAHTSGNTGELFF. CDR3 sequence (DNA): TGTGCCAGCAGCCAAGCCCATACTAGCGGAAACACCGGGGAGCTGTTTTTT.

The J gene is TRBJ2-1, the V gene TRBV7-9; the match to TRBD1 covers 7 bases. CDR1 SEHNR and CDR2 FQNEAQ come from the germline V gene (reference sequence). The CDR3 loop spans 15 amino acids. V was clipped by 9 bases and J by 3 bases; unmatched bases: 11. CDR3 amino acids: CASAVYRGFYNEQFF. In nucleotides, the CDR3 is TGTGCCAGTGCCGTTTACAGGGGTTTCTACAATGAGCAGTTCTTC.